These T cell receptor beta chains were read from a single sample in a study of blood T cell repertoires in COVID-19. Measured with immunoSEQ multiplex PCR; TCRdb has only the in-frame clones, and not every one. This sample has 210,000 or so clones, with under 85% found just once. The sequenced material came from peripheral blood. Receptor source: a woman of 80 years or more with COVID-19, enrolled during active disease. The CDR3 runs from the conserved cysteine through the conserved F or W. Fields, in order: V gene, clone size, D gene, J gene, CDR3 protein, CDR3 DNA. A D gene is named only where the DNA matches it firmly. A row's size may be missing; if present it is once, few, many or a size class.

v_call: TRBV3-1/TRBV3-2; clone_size: -; d_call: TRBD2; j_call: TRBJ2-7; cdr3_aa: CASSLGEGRYEQYF; cdr3_nt: TGTGCCAGCAGCCTCGGGGAGGGGAGGTACGAGCAGTACTTC
v_call: TRBV14; clone_size: once; d_call: -; j_call: TRBJ2-3; cdr3_aa: CASSPRVIGDTQYF; cdr3_nt: TGTGCCAGCAGCCCCCGGGTGATCGGGGATACGCAGTATTTT
v_call: TRBV5-5; clone_size: -; d_call: -; j_call: TRBJ1-5; cdr3_aa: CASSLQSNQPQHF; cdr3_nt: TGTGCCAGCAGCTTGCAGAGCAATCAGCCCCAGCATTTT
v_call: TRBV2; clone_size: once; d_call: -; j_call: TRBJ2-5; cdr3_aa: CASSQETGETQYF; cdr3_nt: TGTGCCAGCAGTCAAGAGACCGGGGAGACCCAGTACTTC
v_call: TRBV7-3; clone_size: -; d_call: TRBD1; j_call: TRBJ1-2; cdr3_aa: CASSLGPTGGSNYGYTF; cdr3_nt: TGTGCCAGCAGCTTAGGTCCCACAGGGGGCTCCAACTATGGCTACACCTTC
v_call: TRBV12-3/TRBV12-4; clone_size: -; d_call: -; j_call: TRBJ2-3; cdr3_aa: CASTPSTDTQYF; cdr3_nt: TGTGCCAGCACTCCCAGCACAGATACGCAGTATTTT
v_call: TRBV2; clone_size: -; d_call: TRBD1; j_call: TRBJ1-2; cdr3_aa: CASTGTGFGYTF; cdr3_nt: TGTGCCAGCACCGGGACAGGTTTTGGCTACACCTTC
v_call: TRBV5-1; clone_size: -; d_call: TRBD1; j_call: TRBJ2-7; cdr3_aa: CASSVDRVSSEQYF; cdr3_nt: TGCGCCAGCAGCGTGGACAGGGTCTCTAGCGAGCAGTACTTC
v_call: TRBV25-1; clone_size: -; d_call: -; j_call: TRBJ2-2; cdr3_aa: CASSEDKRAGELFF; cdr3_nt: TGTGCCAGCAGTGAGGACAAAAGGGCCGGGGAGCTGTTTTTT
v_call: TRBV4-1; clone_size: -; d_call: -; j_call: TRBJ2-5; cdr3_aa: CASSQEGGGGETQYF; cdr3_nt: TGCGCCAGCAGCCAAGAAGGCGGGGGCGGGGAGACCCAGTACTTC
v_call: TRBV4-2; clone_size: few; d_call: TRBD2; j_call: TRBJ2-3; cdr3_aa: CASSQAGGGLDTQYF; cdr3_nt: TGTGCCAGCAGCCAAGCTGGCGGGGGGTTAGATACGCAGTATTTT
v_call: TRBV6-5; clone_size: many; d_call: TRBD1; j_call: TRBJ1-6; cdr3_aa: CASSWDSPQTTPLHF; cdr3_nt: TGTGCCAGCAGTTGGGACAGCCCCCAAACGACACCCCTCCACTTT
v_call: TRBV7-8; clone_size: -; d_call: -; j_call: TRBJ1-4; cdr3_aa: CASSYQETNEKLFF; cdr3_nt: TGTGCCAGCAGCTACCAGGAAACTAATGAAAAACTGTTTTTT
v_call: TRBV28; clone_size: -; d_call: -; j_call: TRBJ2-7; cdr3_aa: CASSFGRDYEQYF; cdr3_nt: TGTGCCAGCAGTTTTGGCAGGGATTACGAGCAGTACTTC
v_call: TRBV7-3; clone_size: -; d_call: -; j_call: TRBJ1-2; cdr3_aa: CASSLIWTEPSPRTSYGYTF; cdr3_nt: TGTGCCAGCAGCTTAATCTGGACAGAACCATCACCAAGAACCTCCTATGGCTACACCTTC
v_call: TRBV3-1/TRBV3-2; clone_size: -; d_call: -; j_call: TRBJ2-7; cdr3_aa: CASSQAPRLEQYF; cdr3_nt: TGTGCCAGCAGCCAAGCCCCCCGACTCGAGCAGTACTTC
v_call: TRBV6-5; clone_size: -; d_call: TRBD1; j_call: TRBJ2-5; cdr3_aa: CASSTGTAVETQYF; cdr3_nt: TGTGCCAGCAGTACTGGGACAGCCGTAGAGACCCAGTACTTC
v_call: TRBV27; clone_size: -; d_call: -; j_call: TRBJ1-5; cdr3_aa: CASSLLGGRNQPQHF; cdr3_nt: TGTGCCAGCAGTTTATTGGGAGGGAGAAATCAGCCCCAGCATTTT
v_call: TRBV21-1; clone_size: -; d_call: -; j_call: TRBJ1-2; cdr3_aa: CASSKGAGNYGYTF; cdr3_nt: TGTGCCAGCAGCAAAGGCGCGGGCAACTATGGCTACACCTTC
v_call: TRBV6-6; clone_size: -; d_call: -; j_call: TRBJ1-5; cdr3_aa: CASSYPVGTSNQPQHF; cdr3_nt: TGTGCCAGCAGTTACCCTGTCGGTACTAGCAATCAGCCCCAGCATTTT
v_call: TRBV2; clone_size: -; d_call: TRBD1; j_call: TRBJ1-2; cdr3_aa: CAGGGQGGYGYTF; cdr3_nt: TGTGCCGGGGGGGGACAGGGCGGATATGGCTACACCTTC
v_call: TRBV9; clone_size: -; d_call: TRBD2; j_call: TRBJ2-3; cdr3_aa: CASSVYGGAADTQYF; cdr3_nt: TGTGCCAGCAGCGTCTACGGGGGGGCCGCAGATACGCAGTATTTT
v_call: TRBV9; clone_size: -; d_call: TRBD1; j_call: TRBJ1-4; cdr3_aa: CASSGSGTGASNEKLFF; cdr3_nt: TGTGCCAGCAGCGGCTCCGGGACAGGGGCTAGTAATGAAAAACTGTTTTTT
v_call: TRBV7-9; clone_size: -; d_call: -; j_call: TRBJ2-2; cdr3_aa: CASSPRVLDTGELFF; cdr3_nt: TGTGCCAGCAGCCCCAGGGTGCTGGACACCGGGGAGCTGTTTTTT
v_call: TRBV4-1; clone_size: -; d_call: TRBD2; j_call: TRBJ2-1; cdr3_aa: CASRHLGRGAAEQFF; cdr3_nt: TGCGCCAGCAGACACTTAGGGCGGGGGGCAGCTGAGCAGTTCTTC
v_call: TRBV28; clone_size: -; d_call: -; j_call: TRBJ2-6; cdr3_aa: CASSPVQAGANVLTF; cdr3_nt: TGTGCCAGCAGTCCCGTCCAGGCTGGGGCCAACGTCCTGACTTTC
v_call: TRBV15; clone_size: -; d_call: TRBD1; j_call: TRBJ1-2; cdr3_aa: CATSTRQGEYYGYTF; cdr3_nt: TGTGCCACCAGCACTAGACAGGGGGAATACTATGGCTACACCTTC
v_call: TRBV5-4; clone_size: -; d_call: -; j_call: TRBJ2-7; cdr3_aa: CASSLSGTRGWQYF; cdr3_nt: TGTGCCAGCAGCTTGTCCGGGACAAGGGGTTGGCAGTACTTC
v_call: TRBV7-9; clone_size: once; d_call: TRBD2; j_call: TRBJ2-2; cdr3_aa: CASSRYSGTGELFF; cdr3_nt: TGTGCCAGCAGCAGATATAGCGGGACCGGGGAGCTGTTTTTT
v_call: TRBV5-1; clone_size: -; d_call: TRBD1; j_call: TRBJ1-2; cdr3_aa: CASSTGQGAGEGYGYTF; cdr3_nt: TGCGCCAGCAGCACCGGACAGGGGGCGGGTGAGGGGTATGGCTACACCTTC
v_call: TRBV2; clone_size: -; d_call: TRBD2; j_call: TRBJ2-6; cdr3_aa: CASSISGSPGANVLTF; cdr3_nt: TGTGCCAGCAGTATCAGCGGGAGTCCCGGGGCCAACGTCCTGACTTTC
v_call: TRBV11-2; clone_size: -; d_call: TRBD2; j_call: TRBJ2-1; cdr3_aa: CASRGTSGTYNEQFF; cdr3_nt: TGTGCCAGCAGAGGAACTAGCGGAACCTACAATGAGCAGTTCTTC
v_call: TRBV5-1; clone_size: -; d_call: TRBD1; j_call: TRBJ2-5; cdr3_aa: CASRPTGFSQETQYF; cdr3_nt: TGCGCCAGCAGGCCGACAGGGTTTTCCCAAGAGACCCAGTACTTC
v_call: TRBV24-1; clone_size: -; d_call: -; j_call: TRBJ2-7; cdr3_aa: CATSSQLAAIYEQYF; cdr3_nt: TGTGCCACCAGTAGTCAACTAGCAGCGATCTACGAGCAGTACTTC
v_call: TRBV10-3; clone_size: -; d_call: -; j_call: TRBJ1-2; cdr3_aa: CAITNGGARGYTF; cdr3_nt: TGTGCCATCACCAACGGAGGGGCACGGGGCTACACCTTC
v_call: TRBV11-1; clone_size: few; d_call: TRBD1; j_call: TRBJ1-2; cdr3_aa: CASSLDRDSPNYGYTF; cdr3_nt: TGTGCCAGCAGCTTGGACCGGGACAGCCCTAACTATGGCTACACCTTC
v_call: TRBV7-9; clone_size: -; d_call: TRBD1; j_call: TRBJ1-4; cdr3_aa: CASRQGAEKLFF; cdr3_nt: TGTGCCAGCAGGCAGGGGGCCGAAAAACTGTTTTTT
v_call: TRBV2; clone_size: few; d_call: TRBD2; j_call: TRBJ2-3; cdr3_aa: CAGESGLAETDTQYF; cdr3_nt: TGTGCCGGAGAATCGGGACTAGCAGAAACAGATACGCAGTATTTT
v_call: TRBV6-1; clone_size: -; d_call: -; j_call: TRBJ1-4; cdr3_aa: CASSETANEKLFF; cdr3_nt: TGTGCCAGCAGTGAGACAGCTAATGAAAAACTGTTTTTT
v_call: TRBV3-1/TRBV3-2; clone_size: -; d_call: -; j_call: TRBJ2-5; cdr3_aa: CASSPTGVQETQYF; cdr3_nt: TGTGCCAGCAGCCCCACGGGAGTCCAAGAGACCCAGTACTTC
v_call: TRBV19; clone_size: once; d_call: TRBD1; j_call: TRBJ2-6; cdr3_aa: CASRFWDREAGANVLTF; cdr3_nt: TGTGCCAGTAGGTTTTGGGACAGGGAAGCTGGGGCCAACGTCCTGACTTTC
v_call: TRBV11-2; clone_size: few; d_call: TRBD2; j_call: TRBJ2-1; cdr3_aa: CASSLTSGDYNEQFF; cdr3_nt: TGTGCCAGCAGCTTAACTAGCGGGGATTACAATGAGCAGTTCTTC
v_call: TRBV9; clone_size: -; d_call: -; j_call: TRBJ1-3; cdr3_aa: CASSVGSGSGNTIYF; cdr3_nt: TGTGCCAGCAGCGTAGGATCCGGTTCTGGAAACACCATATATTTT
v_call: TRBV6-5; clone_size: -; d_call: TRBD1; j_call: TRBJ1-6; cdr3_aa: CASSYWGTGDSPLHF; cdr3_nt: TGTGCCAGCAGTTACTGGGGGACAGGGGACTCACCCCTCCACTTT
v_call: TRBV24-1; clone_size: -; d_call: TRBD1; j_call: TRBJ1-5; cdr3_aa: CATSDSWTGKVHF; cdr3_nt: TGTGCCACCAGTGATTCATGGACAGGGAAGGTGCATTTT